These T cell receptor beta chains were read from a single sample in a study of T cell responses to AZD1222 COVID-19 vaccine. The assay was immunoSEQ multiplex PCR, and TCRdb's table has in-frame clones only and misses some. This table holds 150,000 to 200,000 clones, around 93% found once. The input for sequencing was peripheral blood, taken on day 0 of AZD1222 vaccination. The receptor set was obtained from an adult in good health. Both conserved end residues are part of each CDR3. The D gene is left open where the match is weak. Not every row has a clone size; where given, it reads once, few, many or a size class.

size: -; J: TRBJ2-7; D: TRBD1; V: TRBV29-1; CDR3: CSALTGGNYEQYF; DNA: TGCAGCGCTCTAACAGGGGGCAACTACGAGCAGTACTTC
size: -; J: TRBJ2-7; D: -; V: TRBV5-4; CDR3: CASSLGRSYEQYF; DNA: TGTGCCAGCAGCCTGGGACGGTCCTACGAGCAGTACTTC
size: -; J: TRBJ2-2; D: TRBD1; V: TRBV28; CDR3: CASSSPSGQGAGELFF; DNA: TGTGCCAGCAGTTCCCCCTCAGGACAGGGCGCCGGGGAGCTGTTTTTT
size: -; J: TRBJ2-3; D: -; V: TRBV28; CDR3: CASSGVLDGNTDTQYF; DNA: TGTGCCAGCAGTGGGGTGCTAGATGGGAACACAGATACGCAGTATTTT
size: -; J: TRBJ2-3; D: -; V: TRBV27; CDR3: CASSRGSTDTQYF; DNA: TGTGCCAGCAGCAGGGGCTCCACAGATACGCAGTATTTT
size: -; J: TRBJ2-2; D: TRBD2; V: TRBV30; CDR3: CAWSVARGGTGELFF; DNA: TGTGCCTGGAGTGTCGCCCGGGGGGGCACCGGGGAGCTGTTTTTT
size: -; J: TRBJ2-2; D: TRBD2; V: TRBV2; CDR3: CASKRETGTGELFF; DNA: TGTGCCAGCAAGCGGGAGACTGGCACCGGGGAGCTGTTTTTT
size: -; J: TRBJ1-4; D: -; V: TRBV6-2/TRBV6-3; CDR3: CASSYSVANGKLFF; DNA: TGTGCCAGCAGTTACTCCGTAGCCAACGGAAAACTGTTTTTT
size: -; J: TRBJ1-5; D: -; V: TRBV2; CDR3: CASSPDGYSNQPQHF; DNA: TGTGCCAGCAGTCCGGACGGATATAGCAATCAGCCCCAGCATTTT
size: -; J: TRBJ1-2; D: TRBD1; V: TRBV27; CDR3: CASSTSRQGSGGYTF; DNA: TGTGCCAGCAGTACCTCCCGACAGGGATCGGGGGGCTACACCTTC
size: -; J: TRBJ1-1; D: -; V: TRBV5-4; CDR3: CASSLQGGSTEAFF; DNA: TGTGCCAGCAGCTTACAGGGAGGTAGCACTGAAGCTTTCTTT
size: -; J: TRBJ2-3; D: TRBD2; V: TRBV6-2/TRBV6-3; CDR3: CASSPRGTDTQYF; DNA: TGTGCCAGCAGTCCGCGGGGGACAGATACGCAGTATTTT
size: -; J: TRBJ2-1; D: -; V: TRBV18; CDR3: CASSPRAQYNEQFF; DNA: TGTGCCAGCTCACCGAGGGCCCAATACAATGAGCAGTTCTTC
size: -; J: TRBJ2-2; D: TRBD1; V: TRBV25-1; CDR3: CASSDRDRGNTGELFF; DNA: TGTGCCAGCAGTGATAGGGACAGGGGGAACACCGGGGAGCTGTTTTTT
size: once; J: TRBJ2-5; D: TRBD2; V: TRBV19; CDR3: CASSPRETETQYF; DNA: TGTGCCAGTAGTCCGCGGGAGACAGAGACCCAGTACTTC
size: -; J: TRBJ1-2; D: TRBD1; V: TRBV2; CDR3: CASSESGTGYGYTF; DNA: TGTGCCAGCAGTGAATCCGGGACAGGCTATGGCTACACCTTC
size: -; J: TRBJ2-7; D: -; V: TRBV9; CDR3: CASSVTGSSYEQYF; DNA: TGTGCCAGCAGCGTGACAGGATCCTCCTACGAGCAGTACTTC
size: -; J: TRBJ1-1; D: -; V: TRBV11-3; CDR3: CASSLRGGTEAFF; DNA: TGTGCCAGCAGCCTAAGGGGTGGCACTGAAGCTTTCTTT
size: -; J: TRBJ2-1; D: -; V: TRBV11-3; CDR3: CASSHRDLTYNEQFF; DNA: TGTGCCAGCAGTCATCGGGACCTGACCTACAATGAGCAGTTCTTC
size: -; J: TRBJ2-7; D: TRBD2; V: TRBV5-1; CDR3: CASSLGRLAGGSGEQYF; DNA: TGCGCCAGCAGCCTGGGTCGACTAGCGGGAGGGTCGGGAGAGCAGTACTTC
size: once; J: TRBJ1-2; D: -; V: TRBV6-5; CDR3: CASREGTDYYGYTF; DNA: TGTGCCAGCAGGGAGGGTACGGATTACTATGGCTACACCTTC
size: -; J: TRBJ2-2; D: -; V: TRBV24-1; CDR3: CATGAGPNTGELFF; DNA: TGTGCCACCGGTGCGGGACCGAACACCGGGGAGCTGTTTTTT
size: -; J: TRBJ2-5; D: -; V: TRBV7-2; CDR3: CASSRTTRETQYF; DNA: TGTGCCAGCAGCCGGACAACTAGAGAGACCCAGTACTTC
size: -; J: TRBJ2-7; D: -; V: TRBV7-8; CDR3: CASSLEEGAYEQYF; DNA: TGTGCCAGCAGCTTAGAGGAGGGGGCCTACGAGCAGTACTTC
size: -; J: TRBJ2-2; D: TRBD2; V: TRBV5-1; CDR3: CASSWTSGPGELFF; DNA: TGCGCCAGCAGCTGGACTAGCGGGCCCGGGGAGCTGTTTTTT
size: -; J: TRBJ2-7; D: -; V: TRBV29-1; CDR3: CSALNSEQYF; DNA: TGCAGCGCCTTAAACAGTGAGCAGTACTTC
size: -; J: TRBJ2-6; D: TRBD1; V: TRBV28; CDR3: CASSSGTGVSGANVLTF; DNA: TGTGCCAGCAGTTCCGGGACAGGGGTCTCTGGGGCCAACGTCCTGACTTTC
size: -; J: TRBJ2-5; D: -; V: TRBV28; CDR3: CASSSVQPETQYF; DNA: TGTGCCAGCAGTTCGGTACAGCCCGAGACCCAGTACTTC
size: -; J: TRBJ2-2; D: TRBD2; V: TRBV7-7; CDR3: CASSLALAGGPGTGELFF; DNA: TGTGCTAGCAGCTTAGCCCTAGCGGGAGGGCCCGGTACCGGGGAGCTGTTTTTT
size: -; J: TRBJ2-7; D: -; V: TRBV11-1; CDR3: CASSQGGEQYF; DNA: TGTGCCAGCAGCCAGGGTGGGGAGCAGTACTTC
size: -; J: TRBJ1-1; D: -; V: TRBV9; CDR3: CASSGPMNTEAFF; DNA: TGTGCCAGCAGCGGCCCCATGAACACTGAAGCTTTCTTT
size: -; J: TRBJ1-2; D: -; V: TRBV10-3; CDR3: CAISGTANYGYTF; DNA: TGTGCCATCAGTGGTACGGCTAACTATGGCTACACCTTC
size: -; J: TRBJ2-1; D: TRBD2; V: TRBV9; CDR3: CASSVSMIGRNEQFF; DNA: TGTGCCAGCAGCGTATCGATGATCGGGAGGAATGAGCAGTTCTTC
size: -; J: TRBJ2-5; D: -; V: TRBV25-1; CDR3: CASSEKGWGRETQYF; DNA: TGTGCCAGCAGTGAAAAGGGGTGGGGGCGAGAGACCCAGTACTTC
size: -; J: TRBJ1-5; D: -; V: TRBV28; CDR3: CASSSPRGVGHQPQHF; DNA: TGTGCCAGCAGTTCTCCCCGGGGGGTCGGTCATCAGCCCCAGCATTTT
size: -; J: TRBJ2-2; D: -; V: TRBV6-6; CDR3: CASSDYRSPNTGELFF; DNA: TGTGCCAGCAGCGATTACAGGTCCCCGAACACCGGGGAGCTGTTTTTT